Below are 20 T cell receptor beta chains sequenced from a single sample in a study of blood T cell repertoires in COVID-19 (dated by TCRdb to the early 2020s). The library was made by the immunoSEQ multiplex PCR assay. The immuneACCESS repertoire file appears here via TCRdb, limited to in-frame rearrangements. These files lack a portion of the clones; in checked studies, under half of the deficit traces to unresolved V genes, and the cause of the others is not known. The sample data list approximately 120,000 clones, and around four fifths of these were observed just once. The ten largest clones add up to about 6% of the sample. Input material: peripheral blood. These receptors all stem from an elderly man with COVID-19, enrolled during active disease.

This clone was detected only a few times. CDR3 nucleotide sequence: TGTGCCTGGAGTAACGACAGGGTAGGAGGCTACACCTTC. Its translation is CAWSNDRVGGYTF. The chain recombines TRBV30 with TRBJ1-2; 7 nucleotides agree with TRBD1. CDR3 length: 13 amino acids. Germline loops: CDR1 GTSNPN, CDR2 SVGIG (reference sequence). Trimming at V came to 2 bases and at J to 8 bases, leaving 8 bases not matched to a gene. Full variable domain (rest looked up from reference TRBV30 and TRBJ1-2): SQTIHQWPATLVQPVGSPLSLECTVEGTSNPNLYWYRQAAGRGLQLLFYSVGIGQISSEVPQNLSASRPQDRQFILSSKKLLLSDSGFYLCAWSNDRVGGYTFGSGTRLTVV.

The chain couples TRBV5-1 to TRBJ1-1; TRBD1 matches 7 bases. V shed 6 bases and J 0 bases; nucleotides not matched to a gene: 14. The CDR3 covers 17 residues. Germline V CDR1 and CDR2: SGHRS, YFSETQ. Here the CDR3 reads CASKGSTGTQMNTEAFF. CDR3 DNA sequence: TGCGCCAGCAAAGGGTCGACAGGGACTCAAATGAACACTGAAGCTTTCTTT.

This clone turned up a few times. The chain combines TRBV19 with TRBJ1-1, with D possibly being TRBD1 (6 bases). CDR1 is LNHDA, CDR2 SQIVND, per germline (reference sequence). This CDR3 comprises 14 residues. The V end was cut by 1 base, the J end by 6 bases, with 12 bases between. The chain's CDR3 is CASSIGTGLAEAFF. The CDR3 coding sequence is TGTGCCAGTAGTATAGGAACAGGGTTGGCTGAAGCTTTCTTT.

The CDR3 region is CASSIFGLAGNTIYF. The CDR3 bases are TGTGCCAGTAGTATATTCGGACTTGCTGGAAACACCATATATTTT. J is TRBJ1-3 and V is TRBV19; D remains unclear. This CDR3 has 15 residues. CDR1 is LNHDA, CDR2 SQIVND, per germline (reference sequence). With 2 bases removed from V and 2 bases from J, the gap between germline ends came to 10 bases.

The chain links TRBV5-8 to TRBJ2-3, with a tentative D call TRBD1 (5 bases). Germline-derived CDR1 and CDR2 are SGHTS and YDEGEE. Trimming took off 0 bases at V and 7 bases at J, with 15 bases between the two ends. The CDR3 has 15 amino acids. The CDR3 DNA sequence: TGTGCCAGCAGCTTGGGTTCGCAGGGAACAAATACGCAGTATTTT. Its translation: CASSLGSQGTNTQYF.

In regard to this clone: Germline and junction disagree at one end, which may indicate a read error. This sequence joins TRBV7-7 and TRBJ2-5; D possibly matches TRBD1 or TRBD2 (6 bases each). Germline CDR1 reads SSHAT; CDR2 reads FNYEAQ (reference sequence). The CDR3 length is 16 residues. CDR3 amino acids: CASSLGGTLYQETQYF. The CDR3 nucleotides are TGTGCTAGCAGCTTAGGAGGGACATTGTACCAAGAGACCCAGTACTTC. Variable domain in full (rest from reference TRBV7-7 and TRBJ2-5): GAGVSQSPRYKVTKRGQDVTLRCDPISSHATLYWYQQALGQGPEFLTYFNYEAQPDKSGLPSDRFSAERPEGSISTLTIQRTEQRDSAMYRCASSLGGTLYQETQYFGPGTRLLVL.

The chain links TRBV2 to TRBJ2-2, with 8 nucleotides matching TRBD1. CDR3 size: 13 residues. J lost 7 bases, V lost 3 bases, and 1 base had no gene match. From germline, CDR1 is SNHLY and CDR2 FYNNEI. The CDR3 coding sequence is TGTGCCAGCAGTGACAGGGGGCACGGGGAGCTGTTTTTT. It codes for CASSDRGHGELFF.

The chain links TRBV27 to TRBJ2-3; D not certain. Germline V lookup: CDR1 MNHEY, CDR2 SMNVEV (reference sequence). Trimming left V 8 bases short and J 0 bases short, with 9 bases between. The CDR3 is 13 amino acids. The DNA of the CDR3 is TGTGCCAGCGGAACGACTAGCACAGATACGCAGTATTTT. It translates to CASGTTSTDTQYF.

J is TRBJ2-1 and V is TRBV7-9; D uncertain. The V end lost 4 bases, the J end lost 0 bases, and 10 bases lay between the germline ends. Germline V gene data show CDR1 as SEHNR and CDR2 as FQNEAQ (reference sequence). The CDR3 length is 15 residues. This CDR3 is CASSSTRDSYNEQFF. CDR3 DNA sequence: TGTGCCAGCAGCTCCACGCGAGACTCCTACAATGAGCAGTTCTTC.

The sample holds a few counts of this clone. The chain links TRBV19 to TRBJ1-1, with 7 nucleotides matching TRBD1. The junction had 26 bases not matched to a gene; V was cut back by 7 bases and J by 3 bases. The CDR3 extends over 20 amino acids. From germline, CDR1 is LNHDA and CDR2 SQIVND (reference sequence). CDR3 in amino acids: CASTPSNAGGRGKEYTEAFF. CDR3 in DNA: TGTGCCAGTACCCCATCCAATGCGGGGGGCAGGGGGAAGGAGTACACTGAAGCTTTCTTT.

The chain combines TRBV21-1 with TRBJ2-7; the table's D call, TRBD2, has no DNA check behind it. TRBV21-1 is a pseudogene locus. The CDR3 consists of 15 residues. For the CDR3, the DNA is TGTGCCAGCAGCGGAACTAGCGGGAGGGTTTACGAGCAGTACTTC. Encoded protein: CASSGTSGRVYEQYF.

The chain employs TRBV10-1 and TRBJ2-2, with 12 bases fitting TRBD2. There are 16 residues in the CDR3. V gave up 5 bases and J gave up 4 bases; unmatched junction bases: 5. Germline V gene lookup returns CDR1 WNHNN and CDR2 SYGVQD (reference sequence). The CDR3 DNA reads TGCGCCAGCAGTAAACTAGCGGGAGGTGCCACCGGGGAGCTGTTTTTT. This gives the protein CASSKLAGGATGELFF.

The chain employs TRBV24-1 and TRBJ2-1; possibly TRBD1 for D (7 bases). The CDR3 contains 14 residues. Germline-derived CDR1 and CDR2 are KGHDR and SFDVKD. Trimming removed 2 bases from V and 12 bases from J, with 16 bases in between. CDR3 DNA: TGTGCCACCAGTGATTGGCAGGGGGGTTCCCGGCAGTTCTTC. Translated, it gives CATSDWQGGSRQFF.

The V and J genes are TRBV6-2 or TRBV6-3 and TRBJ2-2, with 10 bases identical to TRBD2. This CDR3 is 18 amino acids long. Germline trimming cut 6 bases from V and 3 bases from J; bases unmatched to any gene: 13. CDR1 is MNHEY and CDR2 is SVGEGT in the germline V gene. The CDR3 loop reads CASSPSGRAREYTGELFF. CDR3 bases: TGTGCCAGCAGCCCGAGCGGGAGGGCCAGGGAATACACCGGGGAGCTGTTTTTT.

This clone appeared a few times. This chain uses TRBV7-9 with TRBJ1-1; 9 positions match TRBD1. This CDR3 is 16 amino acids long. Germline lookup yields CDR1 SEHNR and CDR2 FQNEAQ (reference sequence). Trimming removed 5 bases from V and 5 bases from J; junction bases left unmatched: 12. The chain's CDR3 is CASSGTGSLTFTEAFF. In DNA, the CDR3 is TGTGCCAGCAGCGGGACAGGGTCCTTGACTTTTACTGAAGCTTTCTTT.

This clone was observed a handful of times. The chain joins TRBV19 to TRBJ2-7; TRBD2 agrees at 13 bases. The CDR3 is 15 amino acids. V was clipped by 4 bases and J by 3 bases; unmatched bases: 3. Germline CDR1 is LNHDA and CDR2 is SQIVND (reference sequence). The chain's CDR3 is CASSSGTSGNYEQYF. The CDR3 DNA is TGTGCCAGTAGTAGCGGGACTAGCGGGAACTACGAGCAGTACTTC.

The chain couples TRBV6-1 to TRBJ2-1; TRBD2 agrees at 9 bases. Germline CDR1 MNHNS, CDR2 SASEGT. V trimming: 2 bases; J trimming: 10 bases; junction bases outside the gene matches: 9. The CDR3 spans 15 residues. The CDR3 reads CASSEWVAGEKEQFF. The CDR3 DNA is TGTGCCAGCAGTGAATGGGTAGCGGGAGAGAAGGAGCAGTTCTTC.

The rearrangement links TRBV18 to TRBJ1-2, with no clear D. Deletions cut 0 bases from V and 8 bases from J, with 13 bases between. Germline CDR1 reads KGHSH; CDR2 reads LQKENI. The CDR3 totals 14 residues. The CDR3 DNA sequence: TGTGCCAGCTCACCACCGGCGCGCAGGTCCGGCTACACCTTC. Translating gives CASSPPARRSGYTF.

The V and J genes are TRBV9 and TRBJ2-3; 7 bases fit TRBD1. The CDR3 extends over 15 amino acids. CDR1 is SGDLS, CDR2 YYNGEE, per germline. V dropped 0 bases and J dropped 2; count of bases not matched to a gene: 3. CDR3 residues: CASSVGGTDTDTQYF. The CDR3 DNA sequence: TGTGCCAGCAGCGTAGGTGGGACAGACACAGATACGCAGTATTTT.

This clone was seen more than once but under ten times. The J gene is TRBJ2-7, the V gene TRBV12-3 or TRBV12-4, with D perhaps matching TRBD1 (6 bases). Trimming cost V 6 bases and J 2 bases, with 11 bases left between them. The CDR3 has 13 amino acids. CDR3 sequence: CASSIRGPYEQYF. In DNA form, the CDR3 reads TGTGCCAGCAGCATCAGGGGCCCCTACGAGCAGTACTTC.